This TCR beta chain came from a study of blood T cell repertoires in COVID-19. Study information: Donors in the United States, Italy and Spain gave samples during acute or convalescent COVID-19. PBMCs, B-cell-depleted T cells, or T cells provided the cDNA or gDNA that made up the material.

This CDR3 has 15 residues. V dropped 1 base and J dropped 2; count of bases not matched to a gene: 1. Germline-derived CDR1 and CDR2 are LGHDT and YNNKEL (reference sequence). Original methodology: Estimation of nucleated cell counts relied on the amplification of reference gene primers. The protocol was immunoSEQ multiplex PCR, while the TCRdb copy is restricted to in-frame clones and leaves out a portion. V, J and clone size are taken as reported in that table, and D and trimming were inferred from the DNA itself. Of about 260,000 clones in the sample, about nine tenths were seen once. Worth noting for this clone: Other DNA sequences in this specimen translate into the identical CDR3.

The source is a man aged 35 to 55 with active or convalescent COVID-19. The chain has TRBV3-1 (or the pseudogene TRBV3-2) and TRBJ2-1, with 8 nucleotides matching TRBD2. The source material was peripheral blood. CDR3 nucleotides: TGTGCCAGCAGCCAAGCGGGAGGGCCCTACAATGAGCAGTTCTTC. Its translation is CASSQAGGPYNEQFF.